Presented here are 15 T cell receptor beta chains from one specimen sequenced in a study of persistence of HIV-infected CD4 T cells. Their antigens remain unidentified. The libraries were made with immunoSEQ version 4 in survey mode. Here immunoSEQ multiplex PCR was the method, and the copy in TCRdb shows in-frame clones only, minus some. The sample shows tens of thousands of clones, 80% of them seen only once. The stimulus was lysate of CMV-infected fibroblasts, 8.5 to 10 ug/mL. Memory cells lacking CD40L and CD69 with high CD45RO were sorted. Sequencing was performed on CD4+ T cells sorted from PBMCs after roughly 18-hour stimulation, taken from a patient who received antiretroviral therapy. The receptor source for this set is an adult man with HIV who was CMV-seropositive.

The DNA for the CDR3 is TGCGCCAGCAGCTTGGGACAGGGTCATAATTCACCCCTCCACTTT. Residues: CASSLGQGHNSPLHF. The chain has TRBV5-1 and TRBJ1-6; 7 bases align to TRBD1. The CDR3 is 15 amino acids. V lost 0 bases, J lost 5 bases, and 2 bases stayed unmatched. Per the germline V gene, CDR1 is SGHRS and CDR2 is YFSETQ.

The CDR3 here is CSAVPRGNFRNTIYF. DNA of the CDR3: TGCAGCGCAGTACCCAGGGGGAATTTTAGAAACACCATATATTTT. The chain recombines TRBV29-1 with TRBJ1-3, with TRBD1 matching over 7 bases. This CDR3 spans 15 amino acids. Per germline, CDR1 SQVTM and CDR2 ANQGSEA. With V trimmed by 7 bases and J by 5 bases, 14 bases remained unmatched.

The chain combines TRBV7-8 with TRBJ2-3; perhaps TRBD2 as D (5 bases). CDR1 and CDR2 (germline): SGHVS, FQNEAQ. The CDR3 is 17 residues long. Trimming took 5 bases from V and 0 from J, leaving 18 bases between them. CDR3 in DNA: TGTGCCAGCAGCCTTCTAGAGGGAGCCGGAAGCACAGATACGCAGTATTTT. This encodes CASSLLEGAGSTDTQYF.

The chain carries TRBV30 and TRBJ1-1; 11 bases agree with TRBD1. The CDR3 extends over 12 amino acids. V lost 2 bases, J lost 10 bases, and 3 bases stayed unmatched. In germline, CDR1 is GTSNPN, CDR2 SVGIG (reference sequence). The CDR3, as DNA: TGTGCCTGGAGTTGGACAGGGGGCAGAGCTTTCTTT. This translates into CAWSWTGGRAFF.

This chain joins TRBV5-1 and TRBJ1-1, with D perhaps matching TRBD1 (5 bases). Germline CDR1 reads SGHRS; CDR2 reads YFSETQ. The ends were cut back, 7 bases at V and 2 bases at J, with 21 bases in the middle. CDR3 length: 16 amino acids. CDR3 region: CASFATGRGTNTEAFF. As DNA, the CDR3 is TGCGCCAGCTTTGCCACGGGTAGGGGCACCAACACTGAAGCTTTCTTT.

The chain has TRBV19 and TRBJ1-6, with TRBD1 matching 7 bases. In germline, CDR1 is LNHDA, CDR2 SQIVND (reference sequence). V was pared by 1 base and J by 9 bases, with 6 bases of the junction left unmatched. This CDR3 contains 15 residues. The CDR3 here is CASSIGRDSISPLHF. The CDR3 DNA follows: TGTGCCAGTAGTATAGGAAGGGACAGCATTTCACCCCTCCACTTT.

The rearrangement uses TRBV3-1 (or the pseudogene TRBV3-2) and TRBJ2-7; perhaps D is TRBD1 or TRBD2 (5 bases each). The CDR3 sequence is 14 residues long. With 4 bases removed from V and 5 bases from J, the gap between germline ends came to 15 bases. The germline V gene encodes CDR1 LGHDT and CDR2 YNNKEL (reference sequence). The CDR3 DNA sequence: TGTGCCAGCAGCCCTCCCAGTGGGGGTGACGAGCAGTACTTC. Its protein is CASSPPSGGDEQYF.

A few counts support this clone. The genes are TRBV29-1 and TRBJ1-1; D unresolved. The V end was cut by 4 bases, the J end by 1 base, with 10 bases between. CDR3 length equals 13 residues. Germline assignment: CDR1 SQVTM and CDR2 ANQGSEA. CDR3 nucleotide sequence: TGCAGCGTTGCCCCCAGTGGGAACACTGAAGCTTTCTTT. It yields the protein CSVAPSGNTEAFF.

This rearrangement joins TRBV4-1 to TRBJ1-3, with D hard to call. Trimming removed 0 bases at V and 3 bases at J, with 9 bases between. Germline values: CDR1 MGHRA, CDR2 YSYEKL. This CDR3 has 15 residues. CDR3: CASSQEGYGGNTIYF. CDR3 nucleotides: TGCGCCAGCAGCCAAGAAGGCTACGGTGGAAACACCATATATTTT.

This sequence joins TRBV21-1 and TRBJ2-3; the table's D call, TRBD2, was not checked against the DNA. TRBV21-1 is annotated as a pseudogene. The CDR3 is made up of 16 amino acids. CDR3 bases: TGTGCCAGCAGCAAGTCGGACTGGAGACGGACAGATACGCAGTATTTT. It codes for CASSKSDWRRTDTQYF.

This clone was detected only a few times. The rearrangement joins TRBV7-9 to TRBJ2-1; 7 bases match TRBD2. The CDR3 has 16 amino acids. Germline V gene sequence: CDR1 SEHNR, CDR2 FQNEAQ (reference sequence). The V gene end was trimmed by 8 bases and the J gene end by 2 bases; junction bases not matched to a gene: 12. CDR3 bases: TGTGCCAGCCGAACCCCTCGGGGGGAAACCTACAATGAGCAGTTCTTC. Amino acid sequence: CASRTPRGETYNEQFF.

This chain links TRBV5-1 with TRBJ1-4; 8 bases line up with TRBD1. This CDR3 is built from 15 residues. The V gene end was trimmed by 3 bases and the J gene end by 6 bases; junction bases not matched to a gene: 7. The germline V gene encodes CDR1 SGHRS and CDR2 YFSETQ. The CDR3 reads CASSSTGGEYEKLFF. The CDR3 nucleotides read TGCGCCAGCAGCTCTACAGGGGGTGAATATGAAAAACTGTTTTTT.

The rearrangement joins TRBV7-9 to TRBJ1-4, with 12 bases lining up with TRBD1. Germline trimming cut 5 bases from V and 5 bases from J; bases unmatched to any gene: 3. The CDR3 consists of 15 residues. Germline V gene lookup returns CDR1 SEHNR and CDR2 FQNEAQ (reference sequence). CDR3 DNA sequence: TGTGCCAGCAGCCCGGGACAGGGGGCGAATGAAAAACTGTTTTTT. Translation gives CASSPGQGANEKLFF.

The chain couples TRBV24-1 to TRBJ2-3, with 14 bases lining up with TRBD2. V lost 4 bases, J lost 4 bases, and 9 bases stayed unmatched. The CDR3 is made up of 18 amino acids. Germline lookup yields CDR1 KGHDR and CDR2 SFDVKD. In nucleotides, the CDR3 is TGTGCCACCAGTGACCCGGGACTAGCGGGGGCAGGGGCAGATACGCAGTATTTT. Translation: CATSDPGLAGAGADTQYF.

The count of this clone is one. Here the CDR3 DNA reads TGTGCCAGCAGTTCCCGGGGGATAGAAAAACTGTTTTTT. It is translated as CASSSRGIEKLFF. The V and J genes are TRBV6-5 and TRBJ1-4; weak D call: TRBD1 (5 bases). The CDR3 extends over 13 amino acids. V lost 4 bases and J 8 bases, leaving 11 bases between the germline ends. CDR1 is MNHEY, CDR2 SVGAGI, per germline.